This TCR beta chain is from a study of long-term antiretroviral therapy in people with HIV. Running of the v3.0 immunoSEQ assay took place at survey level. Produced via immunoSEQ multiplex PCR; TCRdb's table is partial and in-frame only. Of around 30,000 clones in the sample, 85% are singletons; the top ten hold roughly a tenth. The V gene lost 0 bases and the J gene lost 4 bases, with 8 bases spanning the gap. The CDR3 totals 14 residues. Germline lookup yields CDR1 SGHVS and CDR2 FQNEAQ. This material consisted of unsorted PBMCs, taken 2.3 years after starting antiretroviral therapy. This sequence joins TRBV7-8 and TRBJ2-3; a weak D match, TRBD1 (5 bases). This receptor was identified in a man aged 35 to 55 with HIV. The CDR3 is CASSLARVADTQYF. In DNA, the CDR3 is TGTGCCAGCAGCTTAGCCAGGGTTGCAGATACGCAGTATTTT.